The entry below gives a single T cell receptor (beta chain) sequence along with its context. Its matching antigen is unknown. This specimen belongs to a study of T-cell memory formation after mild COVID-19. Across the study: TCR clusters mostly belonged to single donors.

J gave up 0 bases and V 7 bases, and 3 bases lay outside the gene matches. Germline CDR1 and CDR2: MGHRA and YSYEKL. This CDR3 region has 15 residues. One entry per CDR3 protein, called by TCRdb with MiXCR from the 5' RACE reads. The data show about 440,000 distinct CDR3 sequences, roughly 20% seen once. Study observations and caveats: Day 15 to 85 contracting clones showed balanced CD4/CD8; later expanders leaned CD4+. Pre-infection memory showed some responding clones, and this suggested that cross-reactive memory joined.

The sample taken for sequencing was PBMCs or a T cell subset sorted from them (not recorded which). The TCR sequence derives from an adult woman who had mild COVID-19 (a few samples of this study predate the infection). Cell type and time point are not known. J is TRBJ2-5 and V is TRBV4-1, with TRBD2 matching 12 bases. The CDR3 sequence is CASNPSGGDQETQYF. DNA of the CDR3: TGCGCCAGCAACCCTAGCGGGGGGGACCAAGAGACCCAGTACTTC.